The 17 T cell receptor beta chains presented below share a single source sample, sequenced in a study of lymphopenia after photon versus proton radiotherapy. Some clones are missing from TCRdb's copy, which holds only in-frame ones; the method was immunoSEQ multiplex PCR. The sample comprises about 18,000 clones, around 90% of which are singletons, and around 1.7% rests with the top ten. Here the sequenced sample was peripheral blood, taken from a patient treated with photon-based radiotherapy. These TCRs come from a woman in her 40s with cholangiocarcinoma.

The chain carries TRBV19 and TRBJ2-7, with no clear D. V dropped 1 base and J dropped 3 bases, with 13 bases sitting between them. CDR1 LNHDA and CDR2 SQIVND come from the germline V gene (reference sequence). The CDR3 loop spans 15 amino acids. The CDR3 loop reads CASSIGAGAIYEQYF. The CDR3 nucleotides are TGTGCCAGTAGTATAGGGGCAGGTGCGATCTACGAGCAGTACTTC.

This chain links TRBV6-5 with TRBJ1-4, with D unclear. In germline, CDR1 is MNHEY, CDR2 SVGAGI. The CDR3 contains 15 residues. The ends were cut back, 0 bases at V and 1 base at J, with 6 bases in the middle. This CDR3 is CASSYSGRTNEKLFF. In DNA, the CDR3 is TGTGCCAGCAGTTACTCAGGGAGAACTAATGAAAAACTGTTTTTT.

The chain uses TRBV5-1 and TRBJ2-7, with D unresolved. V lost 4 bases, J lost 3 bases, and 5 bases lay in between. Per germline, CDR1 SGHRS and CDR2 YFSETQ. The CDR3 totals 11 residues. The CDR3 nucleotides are TGCGCCAGCAGCCTCGTCTACGAGCAGTACTTC. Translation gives CASSLVYEQYF.

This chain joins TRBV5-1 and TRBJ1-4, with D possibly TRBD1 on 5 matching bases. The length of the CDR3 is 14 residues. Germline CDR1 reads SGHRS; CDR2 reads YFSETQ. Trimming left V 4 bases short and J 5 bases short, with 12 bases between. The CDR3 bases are TGCGCCAGCAGCCGGGACGGTTGGAATGAAAAACTGTTTTTT. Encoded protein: CASSRDGWNEKLFF.

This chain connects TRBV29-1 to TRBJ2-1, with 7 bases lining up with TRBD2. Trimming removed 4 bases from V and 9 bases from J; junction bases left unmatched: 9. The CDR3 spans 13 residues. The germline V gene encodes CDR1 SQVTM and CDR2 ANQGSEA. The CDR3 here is CSVGIPGLSEQFF. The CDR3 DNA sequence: TGCAGCGTTGGCATTCCGGGACTAAGTGAGCAGTTCTTC.

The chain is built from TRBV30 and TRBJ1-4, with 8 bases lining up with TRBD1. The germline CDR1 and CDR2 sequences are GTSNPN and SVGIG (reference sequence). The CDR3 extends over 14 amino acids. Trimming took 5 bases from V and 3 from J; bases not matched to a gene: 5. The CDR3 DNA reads TGTGCCTGGGGACAGGGCTGGGCTAATGAAAAACTGTTTTTT. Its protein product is CAWGQGWANEKLFF.

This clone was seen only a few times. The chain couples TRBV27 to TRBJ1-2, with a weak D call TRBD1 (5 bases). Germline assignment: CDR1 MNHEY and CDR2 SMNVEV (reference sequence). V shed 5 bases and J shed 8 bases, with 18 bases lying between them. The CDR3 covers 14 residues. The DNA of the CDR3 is TGTGCCAGCAGTCCCCAGGCCAGGGTGGGGGGCTACACCTTC. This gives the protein CASSPQARVGGYTF.

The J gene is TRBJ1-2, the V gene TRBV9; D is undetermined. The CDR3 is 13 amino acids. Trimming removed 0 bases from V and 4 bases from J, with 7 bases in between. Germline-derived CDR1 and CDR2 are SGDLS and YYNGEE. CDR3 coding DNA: TGTGCCAGCAGCGTAGAGGGAACCTATGGCTACACCTTC. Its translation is CASSVEGTYGYTF.

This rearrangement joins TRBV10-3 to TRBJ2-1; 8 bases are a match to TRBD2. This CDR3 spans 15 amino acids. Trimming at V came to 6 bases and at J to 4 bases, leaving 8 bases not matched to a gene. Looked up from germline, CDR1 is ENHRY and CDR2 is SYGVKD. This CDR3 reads CAISSGTRSYNEQFF. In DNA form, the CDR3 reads TGTGCCATCAGCTCCGGGACTAGGTCATACAATGAGCAGTTCTTC.

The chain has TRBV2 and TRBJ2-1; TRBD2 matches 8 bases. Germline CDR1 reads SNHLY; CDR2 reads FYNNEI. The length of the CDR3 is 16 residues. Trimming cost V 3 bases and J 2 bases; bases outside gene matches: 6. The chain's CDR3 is CASSDRLAGPYNEQFF. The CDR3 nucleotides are TGTGCCAGCAGTGATCGGCTAGCGGGCCCCTACAATGAGCAGTTCTTC. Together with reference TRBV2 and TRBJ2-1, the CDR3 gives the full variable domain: EPEVTQTPSHQVTQMGQEVILRCVPISNHLYFYWYRQILGQKVEFLVSFYNNEISEKSEIFDDQFSVERPDGSNFTLKIRSTKLEDSAMYFCASSDRLAGPYNEQFFGPGTRLTVL.

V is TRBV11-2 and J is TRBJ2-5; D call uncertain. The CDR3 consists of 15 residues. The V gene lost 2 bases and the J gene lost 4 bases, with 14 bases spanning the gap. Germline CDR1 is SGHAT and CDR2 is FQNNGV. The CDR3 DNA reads TGTGCCAGCAGCTTAATCGGTCTAGGTTCAGAGACCCAGTACTTC. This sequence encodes CASSLIGLGSETQYF.

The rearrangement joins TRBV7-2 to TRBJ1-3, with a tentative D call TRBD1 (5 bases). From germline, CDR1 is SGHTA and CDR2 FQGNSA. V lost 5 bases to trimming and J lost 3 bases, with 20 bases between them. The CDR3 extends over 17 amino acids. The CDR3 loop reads CASSLVGRAVIGNTIYF. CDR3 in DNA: TGTGCCAGCAGCCTAGTGGGGCGCGCGGTTATTGGAAACACCATATATTTT.

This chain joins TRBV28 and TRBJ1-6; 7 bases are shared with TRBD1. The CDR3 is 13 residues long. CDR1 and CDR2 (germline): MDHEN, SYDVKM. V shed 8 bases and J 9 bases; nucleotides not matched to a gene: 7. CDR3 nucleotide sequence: TGTGCCAGCGAGGGGGCAGGGGTTTCACCCCTCCACTTT. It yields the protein CASEGAGVSPLHF.

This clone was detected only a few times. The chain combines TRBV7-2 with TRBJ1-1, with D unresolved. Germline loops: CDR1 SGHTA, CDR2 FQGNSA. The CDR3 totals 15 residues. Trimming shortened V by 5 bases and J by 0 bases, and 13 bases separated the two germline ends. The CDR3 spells CASSKSYSVNTEAFF. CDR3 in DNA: TGTGCCAGCAGCAAATCGTATTCGGTGAACACTGAAGCTTTCTTT.

DNA for the CDR3: TGTGCCATCAGTGATGGACAGGGGGCGGGCACTGAAGCTTTCTTT. Its protein is CAISDGQGAGTEAFF. This chain joins TRBV10-3 and TRBJ1-1; TRBD1 matches 11 bases. This CDR3 spans 15 amino acids. Germline V gene lookup returns CDR1 ENHRY and CDR2 SYGVKD. J gave up 4 bases and V 3 bases, and 4 bases lay outside the gene matches.

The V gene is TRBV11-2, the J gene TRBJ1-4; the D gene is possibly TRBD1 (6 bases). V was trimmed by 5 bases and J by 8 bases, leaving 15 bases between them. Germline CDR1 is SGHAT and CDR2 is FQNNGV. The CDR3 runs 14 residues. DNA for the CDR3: TGTGCCAGCAGCGCCGGAGGGGGGCGCGAAAAACTGTTTTTT. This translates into CASSAGGGREKLFF.

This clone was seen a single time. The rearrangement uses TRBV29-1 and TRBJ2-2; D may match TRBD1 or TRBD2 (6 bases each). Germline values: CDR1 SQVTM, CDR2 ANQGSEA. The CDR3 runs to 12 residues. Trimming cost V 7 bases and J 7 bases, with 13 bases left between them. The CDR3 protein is CSAGAQGGELFF. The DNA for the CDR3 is TGCAGCGCGGGGGCGCAAGGCGGGGAGCTGTTTTTT.